The 27 T cell receptor beta chains listed next were all sequenced from one sample in a study of identical twins. Each CDR3 protein gets one entry after TCRdb re-called the 5' RACE reads with MiXCR. The sample carries about 660,000 distinct CDR3 sequences, 8.6% recorded once. The data were also submitted as part of a second study, on yellow fever vaccine responses in identical twins.

The material sequenced was PBMCs. The receptors originated from a woman between 18 and 30 years old in good health.

In this sample, this clonotype turned up many times. This sequence joins TRBV5-4 and TRBJ2-2, with a weak D call TRBD1 (6 bases). The germline CDR1 and CDR2 sequences are SGHNT and YYREEE (reference sequence). The CDR3 extends over 14 amino acids. V dropped 4 bases and J dropped 6 bases, with 13 bases sitting between them. CDR3 in DNA: TGTGCCAGCAGCCGCCAGGGGAAAGCCGGGGAGCTGTTTTTT. Translated, it gives CASSRQGKAGELFF.

This clonotype has only a few counts. This chain links TRBV7-9 with TRBJ1-2; TRBD1 matches at 7 bases. V was pared by 6 bases and J by 4 bases, with 5 bases of the junction left unmatched. Germline-derived CDR1 and CDR2 are SEHNR and FQNEAQ (reference sequence). The CDR3 extends over 13 amino acids. CDR3 sequence (DNA): TGTGCCAGCAGGCGGGACAGCCCCTATGGCTACACCTTC. Its translation: CASRRDSPYGYTF.

This clonotype was found many times. V usage is TRBV6-2 or TRBV6-3 and J usage is TRBJ1-1, with 9 bases that match TRBD1. The junction had 4 bases not matched to a gene; V was cut back by 3 bases and J by 5 bases. The germline V gene encodes CDR1 MNHEY and CDR2 SVGEGT. This CDR3 region has 14 residues. DNA of the CDR3: TGTGCCAGCAGTTATCGGGACAGGGATACTGAAGCTTTCTTT. It specifies CASSYRDRDTEAFF.

There are many counts of this clonotype. The chain employs TRBV7-9 and TRBJ2-3, with D perhaps matching TRBD1 (6 bases). With 4 bases removed from V and 4 bases from J, the gap between germline ends came to 12 bases. Germline V CDR1 and CDR2: SEHNR, FQNEAQ (reference sequence). The CDR3 has 14 residues. DNA for the CDR3: TGTGCCAGCAGCTCACGATCAGGGGCAGATACGCAGTATTTT. Its protein product is CASSSRSGADTQYF.

The chain has TRBV14 and TRBJ1-2, with 7 nucleotides matching TRBD1. Germline V gene data show CDR1 as SGHDN and CDR2 as FVKESK. V lost 4 bases, J lost 2 bases, and 4 bases stayed unmatched. The CDR3 contains 14 residues. Here the CDR3 reads CASSRTDRNYGYTF. In DNA, the CDR3 is TGTGCCAGCAGCCGAACGGACAGGAACTATGGCTACACCTTC. The variable domain in full, completed from reference TRBV14 and TRBJ1-2, reads EAGVTQFPSHSVIEKGQTVTLRCDPISGHDNLYWYRRVMGKEIKFLLHFVKESKQDESGMPNNRFLAERTGGTYSTLKVQPAELEDSGVYFCASSRTDRNYGYTFGSGTRLTVV.

The J gene is TRBJ2-5, the V gene TRBV7-9; D is possibly TRBD2 (6 bases). There are 13 residues in the CDR3. Germline CDR1 is SEHNR and CDR2 is FQNEAQ (reference sequence). Trimming took off 5 bases at V and 7 bases at J, with 14 bases between the two ends. CDR3 loop: CASSQDGRGTQYF. CDR3 coding DNA: TGTGCCAGCAGCCAGGACGGGCGGGGGACCCAGTACTTC.

This clonotype showed up just a few times. The rearrangement joins TRBV27 to TRBJ2-1, with D hard to call. This CDR3 has 11 amino acids. Germline lookup yields CDR1 MNHEY and CDR2 SMNVEV (reference sequence). With 4 bases removed from V and 8 bases from J, the gap between germline ends came to 6 bases. CDR3: CASSSDYEQFF. CDR3 in DNA: TGTGCCAGCAGTTCCGACTATGAGCAGTTCTTC.

This clonotype was recorded at least ten times. This chain links TRBV6-2 or TRBV6-3 with TRBJ2-6; tentatively, D is TRBD1 (5 bases). Germline V gene lookup returns CDR1 MNHEY and CDR2 SVGEGT. Trimming stripped 6 bases from V and 1 base from J, with 7 bases between. This CDR3 has 14 residues. The CDR3 nucleotides read TGTGCCAGCAGCGACAGATCTGGGGCCAACGTCCTGACTTTC. Its protein product is CASSDRSGANVLTF.

V and J are TRBV4-3 and TRBJ2-7, with 9 bases aligning to TRBD1. CDR3 length: 16 residues. Germline CDR1 and CDR2: LGHNA and YSLEER. Trimming removed 0 bases from V and 3 bases from J; junction bases left unmatched: 6. CDR3 residues: CASSQDRGQGFYEQYF. The CDR3 coding sequence is TGCGCCAGCAGCCAAGATAGGGGACAGGGATTCTACGAGCAGTACTTC.

The rearrangement uses TRBV11-1 and TRBJ2-7, with 10 bases identical to TRBD1. J was trimmed by 0 bases and V by 5 bases; bases with no gene match: 13. The length of the CDR3 is 18 residues. Germline loops: CDR1 SGHAT, CDR2 FQDESV (reference sequence). The CDR3 bases are TGTGCCAGCAGCCGGAGGGGACAGGGGCTACGAAGCTCCTACGAGCAGTACTTC. Translated, it gives CASSRRGQGLRSSYEQYF.

This chain connects TRBV7-9 to TRBJ2-5, with D perhaps TRBD2 (5 bases). Germline CDR1 and CDR2: SEHNR and FQNEAQ (reference sequence). The length of the CDR3 is 14 residues. V was pared by 0 bases and J by 5 bases, with 10 bases between. CDR3 in DNA: TGTGCCAGCAGCTTAGCGTGGTCGGGGGAGACCCAGTACTTC. Translation gives CASSLAWSGETQYF.

This clonotype was counted only a few times. The genes are TRBV3-1 and TRBJ2-2; 12 bases are shared with TRBD2. Germline values: CDR1 LGHDT, CDR2 YNNKEL (reference sequence). V gave up 0 bases and J gave up 4 bases; unmatched junction bases: 9. The CDR3 runs to 19 residues. The CDR3 bases are TGTGCCAGCAGCCAAGATCTAGGACTAGCGGGGTACGCCACCGGGGAGCTGTTTTTT. This sequence encodes CASSQDLGLAGYATGELFF.

This clonotype was seen only a few times. The V call is TRBV2, the J call TRBJ2-7, with unresolved D. This CDR3 region has 13 residues. The germline gives CDR1 SNHLY, CDR2 FYNNEI. Trimming took 2 bases from V and 2 from J, leaving 7 bases between them. This chain's CDR3 is CASSERVTYEQYF. The CDR3 region has the DNA TGTGCCAGCAGTGAAAGGGTTACCTACGAGCAGTACTTC.

This clonotype was counted a few times. V and J are TRBV6-2 or TRBV6-3 and TRBJ2-2; the match to TRBD1 covers 11 bases. Trimming took 0 bases from V and 6 from J; bases not matched to a gene: 3. CDR3 length: 16 amino acids. In germline, CDR1 is MNHEY, CDR2 SVGEGT. The CDR3 loop reads CASSYSRTGGPGELFF. CDR3 bases: TGTGCCAGCAGTTACTCAAGGACAGGGGGCCCCGGGGAGCTGTTTTTT.

The V gene is TRBV29-1, the J gene TRBJ2-2, with a weak D call TRBD1 (5 bases). The germline V gene has CDR1 SQVTM and CDR2 ANQGSEA. Trimming shortened V by 0 bases and J by 0 bases, and 8 bases separated the two germline ends. This CDR3 contains 15 residues. The CDR3 nucleotides read TGCAGCGTTGAAGATCTAGGGGCGAACACCGGGGAGCTGTTTTTT. It codes for CSVEDLGANTGELFF.

This clonotype was picked up a small number of times. The V gene is TRBV20-1, the J gene TRBJ2-7; D is undetermined. Per germline, CDR1 DFQATT and CDR2 SNEGSKA (reference sequence). The CDR3 totals 14 residues. With 0 bases removed from V and 5 bases from J, the gap between germline ends came to 14 bases. The CDR3 reads CSARDRYGFNEQYF. As DNA, the CDR3 is TGCAGTGCTAGAGACAGGTATGGTTTCAACGAGCAGTACTTC.

The CDR3 DNA reads as TGTGCCAGCAGCGTACAAGCGGGAGGCACAGATACGCAGTATTTT. Protein product: CASSVQAGGTDTQYF. V gene TRBV9 combines with J gene TRBJ2-3, with 8 bases matching TRBD2. This CDR3 has 15 amino acids. The J segment lost 1 base and the V segment lost 1 base, leaving 2 bases of the junction unmatched. Germline CDR1 and CDR2: SGDLS and YYNGEE.

Ten or more counts support this clonotype. The chain carries TRBV3-1 and TRBJ1-1, with 8 nucleotides matching TRBD1. CDR1 is LGHDT, CDR2 YNNKEL, per germline (reference sequence). The J segment lost 4 bases and the V segment lost 5 bases, leaving 3 bases of the junction unmatched. The CDR3 loop spans 13 amino acids. The CDR3: CASSTDRGTEAFF. In DNA, the CDR3 is TGTGCCAGCAGCACAGACAGGGGCACTGAAGCTTTCTTT.

J is TRBJ2-7 and V is TRBV7-9, with D tentatively TRBD2 (6 bases). Germline assignment: CDR1 SEHNR and CDR2 FQNEAQ (reference sequence). Trimming removed 10 bases from V and 0 bases from J, with 10 bases in between. CDR3 length: 12 residues. CDR3 amino acids: CAIGGSSYEQYF. As DNA, the CDR3 is TGTGCCATAGGAGGGAGCTCCTACGAGCAGTACTTC.

This clonotype was detected a few times. The rearrangement links TRBV28 to TRBJ2-1; TRBD2 agrees at 8 bases. Per germline, CDR1 MDHEN and CDR2 SYDVKM. J lost 3 bases, V lost 6 bases, and 7 bases had no gene match. The CDR3 length is 15 residues. CDR3 amino acids: CASRIGGAIYNEQFF. CDR3 sequence (DNA): TGTGCCAGCAGAATCGGGGGGGCAATCTACAATGAGCAGTTCTTC.

This clonotype occurred many times. This chain links TRBV5-6 with TRBJ2-5; TRBD2 might be the D (7 bases). Germline CDR1 reads SGHDT; CDR2 reads YYEEEE. Trimming took off 0 bases at V and 4 bases at J, with 10 bases between the two ends. The CDR3 is 14 residues long. Written as DNA, the CDR3 is TGTGCCAGCAGCTTGGGTGCGGGGGCAGAGACCCAGTACTTC. Protein product: CASSLGAGAETQYF.

The chain employs TRBV7-9 and TRBJ1-4, with D perhaps TRBD1 (5 bases). Germline V gene sequence: CDR1 SEHNR, CDR2 FQNEAQ (reference sequence). This CDR3 spans 13 amino acids. The germline V and J ends were trimmed by 5 bases and 5 bases, with 9 bases remaining between them. The CDR3 DNA reads TGTGCCAGCAGCCGGGGGGTGAATGAAAAACTGTTTTTT. Protein sequence: CASSRGVNEKLFF.

This clonotype was counted many times. The chain has TRBV3-1 and TRBJ2-7, with D possibly being TRBD1 or TRBD2 (6 bases each). The CDR3 is 16 amino acids. V was trimmed by 3 bases and J by 0 bases, leaving 15 bases between them. Per the germline V gene, CDR1 is LGHDT and CDR2 is YNNKEL (reference sequence). The CDR3 loop is CASSQGASEFSYEQYF. The CDR3 bases are TGTGCCAGCAGCCAGGGGGCTAGCGAGTTCTCCTACGAGCAGTACTTC.

This clonotype was seen more than once but under ten times. The chain has TRBV6-2 or TRBV6-3 and TRBJ2-5; perhaps D is TRBD1 or TRBD2 (5 bases each). V lost 4 bases to trimming and J lost 12 bases, with 15 bases between them. The CDR3 runs 12 residues. Germline assignment: CDR1 MNHEY and CDR2 SVGEGT. CDR3 bases: TGTGCCAGCAGTTCTCCTTCCGGGGCCAAGTACTTC. Translation: CASSSPSGAKYF.

This chain links TRBV5-1 with TRBJ2-7; 8 positions match TRBD1. This CDR3 contains 15 residues. CDR1 and CDR2 from the germline V gene are SGHRS and YFSETQ. The V segment lost 1 base and the J segment 3 bases; nucleotides outside the gene matches: 6. Here the CDR3 DNA reads TGCGCCAGCAGCTTGTGGGCGGACAGGGACTACGAGCAGTACTTC. It is translated as CASSLWADRDYEQYF.

V gene TRBV10-3 combines with J gene TRBJ1-1, with a possible D match to TRBD1 (5 bases). Trimming shortened V by 2 bases and J by 1 base, and 5 bases separated the two germline ends. Germline CDR1 is ENHRY and CDR2 is SYGVKD. There are 13 residues in the CDR3. CDR3: CAISEDRNTEAFF. The DNA for the CDR3 is TGTGCCATCAGTGAGGACAGGAACACTGAAGCTTTCTTT.

J is TRBJ2-1 and V is TRBV6-1, with a possible D match to TRBD1 (5 bases). V lost 6 bases, J lost 0 bases, and 12 bases lay in between. There are 15 residues in the CDR3. The germline CDR1 and CDR2 sequences are MNHNS and SASEGT. The CDR3 DNA is TGTGCCAGCAGACGCCAGGGAAGCTCCTACAATGAGCAGTTCTTC. Protein product: CASRRQGSSYNEQFF.